Listed here are 14 T cell receptor beta chains from one sample, sequenced in a study of PD-1 blockade in classical Hodgkin lymphoma. Assay used: immunoSEQ multiplex PCR; TCRdb lists only in-frame clones, some missing. The sample has 55,000 to 60,000 clones, approximately 90% seen once; the top ten hold roughly a tenth. Every patient experienced relapse after autologous stem cell transplantation, and brentuximab vedotin exposure varied. Sequencing used peripheral blood mononuclear cells (PBMCs), obtained before the second cycle of nivolumab. Receptors originate from a human donor with classical Hodgkin lymphoma.

CDR3 protein: CASSPGTGENTEAFF. CDR3 in DNA: TGTGCCAGCAGCCCCGGGACAGGGGAGAACACTGAAGCTTTCTTT. The rearrangement joins TRBV11-2 to TRBJ1-1; 10 nucleotides match TRBD1. Germline CDR1 and CDR2: SGHAT and FQNNGV. Losses at the gene ends were 5 bases for V and 1 base for J; bases not matched to a gene: 4. The CDR3 contains 15 residues.

This clone was detected once. The rearrangement links TRBV30 to TRBJ1-1; 7 bases match TRBD1. The CDR3 extends over 15 amino acids. With 5 bases clipped from V and 0 bases from J, the junction kept 9 bases outside the gene matches. Germline CDR1 and CDR2: GTSNPN and SVGIG (reference sequence). The CDR3 coding sequence is TGTGCCTGGCTTTCGGACAGGACTATGAACACTGAAGCTTTCTTT. This sequence encodes CAWLSDRTMNTEAFF.

The chain couples TRBV5-1 to TRBJ2-4; D gene unclear. Germline assignment: CDR1 SGHRS and CDR2 YFSETQ. The germline V and J ends were trimmed by 7 bases and 0 bases, with 8 bases remaining between them. CDR3 length: 13 residues. As DNA, the CDR3 is TGCGCCAGCGGTACGGGAGCCAAAAACATTCAGTACTTC. Translating it yields CASGTGAKNIQYF. The full variable domain, rest sourced from reference TRBV5-1 and TRBJ2-4, is KAGVTQTPRYLIKTRGQQVTLSCSPISGHRSVSWYQQTPGQGLQFLFEYFSETQRNKGNFPGRFSGRQFSNSRSEMNVSTLELGDSALYLCASGTGAKNIQYFGAGTRLSVL.

The chain recombines TRBV4-3 with TRBJ2-5; 7 bases map to TRBD2. V trimming: 0 bases; J trimming: 0 bases; junction bases outside the gene matches: 4. CDR3 length equals 16 residues. Germline V gene sequence: CDR1 LGHNA, CDR2 YSLEER. The CDR3 DNA sequence: TGCGCCAGCAGCCAAGAGTGGCGGGAGTACCAAGAGACCCAGTACTTC. Translating gives CASSQEWREYQETQYF.

The genes are TRBV6-5 and TRBJ2-1, with D perhaps TRBD2 (6 bases). Trimming cost V 0 bases and J 16 bases, with 16 bases left between them. Germline V gene sequence: CDR1 MNHEY, CDR2 SVGAGI. The CDR3 runs to 13 residues. CDR3 residues: CASSYSTLASPFF. The CDR3 DNA follows: TGTGCCAGCAGTTACTCGACACTAGCCTCCCCATTCTTC.

This chain links TRBV30 with TRBJ2-2; 8 bases fit TRBD2. Germline V gene lookup returns CDR1 GTSNPN and CDR2 SVGIG (reference sequence). V lost 4 bases to trimming and J lost 3 bases; unmatched junction nucleotides: 7. This CDR3 is built from 15 residues. The CDR3 region has the DNA TGTGCCTGGACCCCGGGAGGGTGGTACACCGGGGAGCTGTTTTTT. As protein: CAWTPGGWYTGELFF. The full variable domain, rest sourced from reference TRBV30 and TRBJ2-2, is SQTIHQWPATLVQPVGSPLSLECTVEGTSNPNLYWYRQAAGRGLQLLFYSVGIGQISSEVPQNLSASRPQDRQFILSSKKLLLSDSGFYLCAWTPGGWYTGELFFGEGSRLTVL.

The rearrangement joins TRBV19 to TRBJ2-7; TRBD1 matches at 8 bases. The ends lost 4 bases at V and 3 bases at J; junction bases unmatched: 8. Germline V gene lookup returns CDR1 LNHDA and CDR2 SQIVND (reference sequence). The CDR3 runs 15 residues. The CDR3 protein is CASSTTGTGGYEQYF. CDR3 bases: TGTGCCAGTAGTACCACCGGGACAGGAGGCTACGAGCAGTACTTC.

The chain joins TRBV7-8 to TRBJ1-2; D not resolved. CDR1 and CDR2 from the germline V gene are SGHVS and FQNEAQ. V was pared by 1 base and J by 0 bases, with 9 bases between. The CDR3 runs to 15 residues. CDR3 DNA sequence: TGTGCCAGCAGCTTAGGCCCGGCTCCTAACTATGGCTACACCTTC. Its protein is CASSLGPAPNYGYTF.

The CDR3 is CASKSGGAAYEQYF. The CDR3 coding sequence is TGTGCCAGCAAGTCGGGCGGAGCAGCCTACGAGCAGTACTTC. This chain uses TRBV27 with TRBJ2-7, with D uncertain. Trimming stripped 7 bases from V and 2 bases from J, with 15 bases between. The CDR3 is made up of 14 amino acids. Germline V gene data show CDR1 as MNHEY and CDR2 as SMNVEV (reference sequence).

This chain connects TRBV5-4 to TRBJ2-6; D might be TRBD1 (6 bases). The CDR3 is 17 residues long. Germline V CDR1 and CDR2: SGHNT, YYREEE (reference sequence). V was clipped by 4 bases and J by 0 bases, with 14 bases between them. The CDR3 region is CASSPPTGPSGANVLTF. Written as DNA, the CDR3 is TGTGCCAGCAGCCCGCCGACAGGCCCCTCTGGGGCCAACGTCCTGACTTTC.

This chain connects TRBV29-1 to TRBJ1-1; D is unclear. This CDR3 contains 15 residues. V lost 7 bases and J 2 bases, leaving 20 bases between the germline ends. Germline loops: CDR1 SQVTM, CDR2 ANQGSEA. As DNA, the CDR3 is TGCAGCGCTAAAGAGGGCACGTGGCCAAACACTGAAGCTTTCTTT. Translated: CSAKEGTWPNTEAFF.

This sequence joins TRBV10-3 and TRBJ2-5; D may be TRBD1 (5 bases). Trimming stripped 5 bases from V and 5 bases from J, with 18 bases between. Looked up from germline, CDR1 is ENHRY and CDR2 is SYGVKD. The CDR3 is 15 residues long. The CDR3 spells CAISPNPIGAETQYF. The CDR3 DNA is TGTGCCATCAGTCCTAATCCTATAGGGGCCGAGACCCAGTACTTC.

V gene TRBV5-4 combines with J gene TRBJ2-1; no firm D call. V was shortened by 3 bases and J by 9 bases, with 13 bases between the two germline ends. Germline V gives CDR1 SGHNT, CDR2 YYREEE (reference sequence). CDR3 length: 13 amino acids. The CDR3 region is CASSSASAAEQFF. For the CDR3, the DNA is TGTGCCAGCAGCTCAGCTTCCGCCGCTGAGCAGTTCTTC.

The chain links TRBV4-2 to TRBJ1-1; 12 nucleotides align to TRBD1. The V and J ends lost 2 bases and 3 bases, in that order; junction bases with no gene match: 13. Germline V gene lookup returns CDR1 LGHNA and CDR2 YNFKEQ. The CDR3 covers 19 residues. The chain's CDR3 is CASSQPPGTGGAPYTEAFF. In nucleotides, the CDR3 is TGTGCCAGCAGCCAACCCCCCGGGACAGGGGGCGCCCCTTACACTGAAGCTTTCTTT.